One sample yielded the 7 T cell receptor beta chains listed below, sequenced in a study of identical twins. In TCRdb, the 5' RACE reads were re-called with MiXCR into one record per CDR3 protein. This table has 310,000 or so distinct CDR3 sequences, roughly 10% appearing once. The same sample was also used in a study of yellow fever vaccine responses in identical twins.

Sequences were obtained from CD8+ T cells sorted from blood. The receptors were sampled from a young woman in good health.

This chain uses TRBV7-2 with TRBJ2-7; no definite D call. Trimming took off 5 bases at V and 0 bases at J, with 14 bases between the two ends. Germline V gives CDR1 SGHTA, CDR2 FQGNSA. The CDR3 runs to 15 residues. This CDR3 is CASSAYPGSSYEQYF. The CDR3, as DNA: TGTGCCAGCAGCGCCTACCCCGGAAGCTCCTACGAGCAGTACTTC.

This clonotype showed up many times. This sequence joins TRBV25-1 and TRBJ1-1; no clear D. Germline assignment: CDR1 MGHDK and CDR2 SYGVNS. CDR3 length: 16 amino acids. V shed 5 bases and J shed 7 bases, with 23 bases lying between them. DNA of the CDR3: TGTGCCAGCAGTCCCTCCGGAGGGCGGGTAAAGGGTGAAGCTTTCTTT. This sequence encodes CASSPSGGRVKGEAFF.

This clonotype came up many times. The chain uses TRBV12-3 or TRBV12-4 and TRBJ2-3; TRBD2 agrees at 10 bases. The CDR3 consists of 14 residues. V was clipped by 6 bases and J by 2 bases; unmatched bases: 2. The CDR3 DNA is TGTGCCAGCAGCCTAGCGGGGGTCACAGATACGCAGTATTTT. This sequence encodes CASSLAGVTDTQYF.

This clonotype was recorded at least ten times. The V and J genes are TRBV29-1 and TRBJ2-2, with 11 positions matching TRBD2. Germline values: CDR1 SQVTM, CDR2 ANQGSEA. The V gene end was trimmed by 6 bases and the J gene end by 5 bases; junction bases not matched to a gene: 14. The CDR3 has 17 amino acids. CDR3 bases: TGCAGCGTGGCCGATTGGACTAGCGGGTTTGGTACCGGGGAGCTGTTTTTT. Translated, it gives CSVADWTSGFGTGELFF.

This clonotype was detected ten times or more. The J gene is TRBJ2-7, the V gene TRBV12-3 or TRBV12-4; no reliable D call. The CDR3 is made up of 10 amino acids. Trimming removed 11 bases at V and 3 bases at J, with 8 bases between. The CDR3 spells CAPVLYEQYF. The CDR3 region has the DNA TGTGCCCCGGTCCTCTACGAGCAGTACTTC.

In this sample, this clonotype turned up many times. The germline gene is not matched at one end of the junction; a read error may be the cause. The CDR3, as DNA: TGCAGCGTGGAAGAAGCGGGATGGGACGGGGAGCTGTTTTTT. Amino acids: CSVEEAGWDGELFF. V is TRBV29-1 and J is TRBJ2-2; 7 positions match TRBD2. Germline V CDR1 and CDR2: SQVTM, ANQGSEA. CDR3 size: 14 residues.

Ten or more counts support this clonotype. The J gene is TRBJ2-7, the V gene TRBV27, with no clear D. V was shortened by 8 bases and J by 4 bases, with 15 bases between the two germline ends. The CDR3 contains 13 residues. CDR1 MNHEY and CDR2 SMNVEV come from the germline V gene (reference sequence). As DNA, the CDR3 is TGTGCCAGCTCCTGGGCAGAAAGTTACGAGCAGTACTTC. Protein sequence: CASSWAESYEQYF.